This T cell receptor beta chain is drawn from a study of blood T cell repertoires in COVID-19. Turning to the study itself: The samples span acute and convalescent COVID-19 from the United States, Italy and Spain. The cDNA or gDNA used as material had been derived from T cells, B-cell-depleted T cells, or PBMCs.

This table comes from immunoSEQ multiplex PCR, and its TCRdb copy is limited to in-frame clones, with some not included. Of approximately 190,000 clones listed, approximately 79% are singletons. The CDR3 runs to 15 residues. Looked up from germline, CDR1 is SGHAT and CDR2 is FQNNGV. V was clipped by 0 bases and J by 14 bases; unmatched bases: 15. This receptor was taken from a man aged 25 to 40 with active or convalescent COVID-19. This chain links TRBV11-2 with TRBJ2-5, with 7 nucleotides matching TRBD2. Sequenced sample: peripheral blood. CDR3 bases: TGTGCCAGCAGCTTAGATCTGGTTTATGGGGGGGGTCAATACTTC. Translated, it gives CASSLDLVYGGGQYF. The full variable domain, its missing parts supplied by reference TRBV11-2 and TRBJ2-5, is EAGVAQSPRYKIIEKRQSVAFWCNPISGHATLYWYQQILGQGPKLLIQFQNNGVVDDSQLPKDRFSAERLKGVDSTLKIQPAKLEDSAVYLCASSLDLVYGGGQYFGPGTRLLVL.